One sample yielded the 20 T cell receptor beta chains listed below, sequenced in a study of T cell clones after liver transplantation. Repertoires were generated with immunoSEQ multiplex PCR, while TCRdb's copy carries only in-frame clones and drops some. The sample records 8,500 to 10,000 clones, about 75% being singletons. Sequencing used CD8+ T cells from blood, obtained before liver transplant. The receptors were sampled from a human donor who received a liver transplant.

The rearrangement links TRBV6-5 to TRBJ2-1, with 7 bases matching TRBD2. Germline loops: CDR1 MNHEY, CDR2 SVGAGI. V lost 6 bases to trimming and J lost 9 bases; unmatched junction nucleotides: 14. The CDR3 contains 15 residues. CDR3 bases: TGTGCCAGCAGCCCCGGTGGCGGGAGAGGTGGTGAGCAGTTCTTC. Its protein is CASSPGGGRGGEQFF.

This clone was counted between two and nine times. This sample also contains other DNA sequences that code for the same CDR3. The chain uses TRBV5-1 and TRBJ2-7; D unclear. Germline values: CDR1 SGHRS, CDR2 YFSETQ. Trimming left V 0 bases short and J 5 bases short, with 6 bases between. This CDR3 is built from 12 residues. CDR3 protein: CASSLVGDEQYF. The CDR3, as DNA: TGCGCCAGCAGCTTGGTAGGCGACGAGCAGTACTTC. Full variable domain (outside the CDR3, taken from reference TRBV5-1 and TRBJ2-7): KAGVTQTPRYLIKTRGQQVTLSCSPISGHRSVSWYQQTPGQGLQFLFEYFSETQRNKGNFPGRFSGRQFSNSRSEMNVSTLELGDSALYLCASSLVGDEQYFGPGTRLTVT.

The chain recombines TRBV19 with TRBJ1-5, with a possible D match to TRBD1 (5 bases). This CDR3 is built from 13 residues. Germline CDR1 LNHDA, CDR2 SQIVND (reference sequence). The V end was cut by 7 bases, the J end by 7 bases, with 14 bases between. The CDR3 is CASMGLGVQPQHF. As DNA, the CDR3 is TGTGCCAGTATGGGTTTGGGGGTCCAGCCCCAGCATTTT. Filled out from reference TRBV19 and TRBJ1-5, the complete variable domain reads DGGITQSPKYLFRKEGQNVTLSCEQNLNHDAMYWYRQDPGQGLRLIYYSQIVNDFQKGDIAEGYSVSREKKESFPLTVTSAQKNPTAFYLCASMGLGVQPQHFGDGTRLSIL.

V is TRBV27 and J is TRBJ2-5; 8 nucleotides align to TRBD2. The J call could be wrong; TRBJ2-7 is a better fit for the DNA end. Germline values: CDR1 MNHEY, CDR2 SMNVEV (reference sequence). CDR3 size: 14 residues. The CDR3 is CASSLLAGFYEQYF. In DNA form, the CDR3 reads TGTGCCAGCAGTTTACTAGCGGGTTTCTACGAGCAGTACTTC.

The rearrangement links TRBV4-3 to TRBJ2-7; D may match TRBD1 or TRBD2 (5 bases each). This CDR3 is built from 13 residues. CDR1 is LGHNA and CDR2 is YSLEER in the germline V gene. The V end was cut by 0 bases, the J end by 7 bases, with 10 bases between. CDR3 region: CASSQDAGAEQYF. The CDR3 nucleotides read TGCGCCAGCAGCCAAGATGCCGGGGCTGAGCAGTACTTC.

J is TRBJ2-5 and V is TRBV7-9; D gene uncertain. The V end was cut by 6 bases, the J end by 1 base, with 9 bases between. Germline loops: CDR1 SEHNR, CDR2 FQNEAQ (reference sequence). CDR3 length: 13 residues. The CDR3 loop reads CASRHEGQETQYF. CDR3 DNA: TGTGCCAGCAGGCACGAAGGCCAAGAGACCCAGTACTTC.

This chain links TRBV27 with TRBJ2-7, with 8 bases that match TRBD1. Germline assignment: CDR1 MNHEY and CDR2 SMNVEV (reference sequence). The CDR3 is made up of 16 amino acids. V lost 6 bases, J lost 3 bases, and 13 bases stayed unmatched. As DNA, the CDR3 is TGTGCCAGCAGCGTCCGACCAGGGGGCCCTCTCTACGAGCAGTACTTC. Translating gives CASSVRPGGPLYEQYF.

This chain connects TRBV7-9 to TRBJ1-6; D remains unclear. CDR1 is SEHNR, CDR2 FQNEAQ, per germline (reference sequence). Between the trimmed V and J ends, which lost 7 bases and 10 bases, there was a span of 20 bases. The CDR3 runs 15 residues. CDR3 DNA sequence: TGTGCCAGCAAACCACCTGGCGTCGGTTGGTCACCCCTCCACTTT. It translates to CASKPPGVGWSPLHF.

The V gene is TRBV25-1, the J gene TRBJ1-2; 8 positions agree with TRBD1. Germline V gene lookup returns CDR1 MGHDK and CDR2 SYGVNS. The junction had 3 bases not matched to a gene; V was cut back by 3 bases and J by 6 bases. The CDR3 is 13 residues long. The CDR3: CASSEGQANGYTF. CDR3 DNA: TGTGCCAGCAGTGAGGGACAGGCCAATGGCTACACCTTC.

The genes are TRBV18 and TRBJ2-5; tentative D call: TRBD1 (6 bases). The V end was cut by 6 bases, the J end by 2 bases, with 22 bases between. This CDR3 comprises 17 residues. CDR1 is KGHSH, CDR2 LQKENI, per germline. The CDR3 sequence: CASSQGQPWGRQETQYF. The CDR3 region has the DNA TGTGCCAGCTCTCAAGGACAGCCTTGGGGTCGGCAAGAGACCCAGTACTTC. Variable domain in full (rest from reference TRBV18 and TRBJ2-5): NAGVMQNPRHLVRRRGQEARLRCSPMKGHSHVYWYRQLPEEGLKFMVYLQKENIIDESGMPKERFSAEFPKEGPSILRIQQVVRGDSAAYFCASSQGQPWGRQETQYFGPGTRLLVL.

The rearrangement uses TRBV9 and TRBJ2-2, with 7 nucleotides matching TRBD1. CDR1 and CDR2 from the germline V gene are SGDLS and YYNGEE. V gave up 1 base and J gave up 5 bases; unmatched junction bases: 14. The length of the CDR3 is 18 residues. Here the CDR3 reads CASSVPIADRAWTGELFF. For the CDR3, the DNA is TGTGCCAGCAGCGTACCCATCGCCGACAGGGCGTGGACCGGGGAGCTGTTTTTT.

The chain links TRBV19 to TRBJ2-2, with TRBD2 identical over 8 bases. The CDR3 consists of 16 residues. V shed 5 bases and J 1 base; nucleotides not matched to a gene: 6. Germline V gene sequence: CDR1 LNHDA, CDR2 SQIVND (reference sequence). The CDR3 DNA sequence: TGTGCCAGTAGTCTTCTAGCGGGTGGGAACACCGGGGAGCTGTTTTTT. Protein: CASSLLAGGNTGELFF. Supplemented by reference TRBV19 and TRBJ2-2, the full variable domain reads DGGITQSPKYLFRKEGQNVTLSCEQNLNHDAMYWYRQDPGQGLRLIYYSQIVNDFQKGDIAEGYSVSREKKESFPLTVTSAQKNPTAFYLCASSLLAGGNTGELFFGEGSRLTVL.

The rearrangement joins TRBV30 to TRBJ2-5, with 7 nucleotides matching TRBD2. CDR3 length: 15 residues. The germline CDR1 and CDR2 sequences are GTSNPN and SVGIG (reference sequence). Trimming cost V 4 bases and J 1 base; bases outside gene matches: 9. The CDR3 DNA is TGTGCCTGGAATTTGGTAGCGGGCCCCCAAGAGACCCAGTACTTC. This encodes CAWNLVAGPQETQYF.

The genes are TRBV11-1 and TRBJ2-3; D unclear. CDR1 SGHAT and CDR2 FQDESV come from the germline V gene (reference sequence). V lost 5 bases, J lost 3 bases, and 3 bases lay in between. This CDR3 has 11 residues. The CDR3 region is CASSPTDTQYF. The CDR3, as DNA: TGTGCCAGCAGCCCAACAGATACGCAGTATTTT.

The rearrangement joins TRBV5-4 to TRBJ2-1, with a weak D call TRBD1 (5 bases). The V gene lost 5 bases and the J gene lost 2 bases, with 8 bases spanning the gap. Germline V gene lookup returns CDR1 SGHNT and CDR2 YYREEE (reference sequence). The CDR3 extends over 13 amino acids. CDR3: CASRPGTYNEQFF. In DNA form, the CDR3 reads TGTGCCAGCAGGCCAGGGACCTACAATGAGCAGTTCTTC.

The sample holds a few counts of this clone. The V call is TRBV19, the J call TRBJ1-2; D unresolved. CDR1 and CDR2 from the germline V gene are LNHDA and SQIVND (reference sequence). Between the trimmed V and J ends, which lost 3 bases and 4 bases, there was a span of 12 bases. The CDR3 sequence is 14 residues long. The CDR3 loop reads CASSISGSSYGYTF. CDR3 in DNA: TGTGCCAGTAGTATTTCCGGGTCCTCCTATGGCTACACCTTC.

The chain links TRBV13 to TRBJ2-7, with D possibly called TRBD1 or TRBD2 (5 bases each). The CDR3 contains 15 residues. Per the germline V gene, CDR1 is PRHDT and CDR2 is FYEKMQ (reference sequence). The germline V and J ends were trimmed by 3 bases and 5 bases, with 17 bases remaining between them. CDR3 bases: TGTGCCAGCAGCTTTAAGACAGAGGGCCTAGACGAGCAGTACTTC. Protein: CASSFKTEGLDEQYF.

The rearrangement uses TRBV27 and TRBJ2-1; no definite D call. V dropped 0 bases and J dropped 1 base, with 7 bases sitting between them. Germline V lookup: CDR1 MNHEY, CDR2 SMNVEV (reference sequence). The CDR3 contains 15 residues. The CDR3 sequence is CASSLSGNSYNEQFF. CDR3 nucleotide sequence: TGTGCCAGCAGTTTATCAGGCAATTCCTACAATGAGCAGTTCTTC.

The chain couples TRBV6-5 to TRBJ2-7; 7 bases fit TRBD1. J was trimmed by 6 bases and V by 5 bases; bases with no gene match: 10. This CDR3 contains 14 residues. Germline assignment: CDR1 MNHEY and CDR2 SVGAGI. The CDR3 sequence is CASSPTGPEGEQYF. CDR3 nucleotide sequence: TGTGCCAGCAGTCCGACAGGGCCCGAAGGCGAGCAGTACTTC.

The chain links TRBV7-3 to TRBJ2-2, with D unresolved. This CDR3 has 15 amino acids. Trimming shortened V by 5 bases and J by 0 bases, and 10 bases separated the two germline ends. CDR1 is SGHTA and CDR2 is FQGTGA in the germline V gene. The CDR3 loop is CASSLTPTNTGELFF. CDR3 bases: TGTGCCAGCAGCCTGACTCCGACGAACACCGGGGAGCTGTTTTTT.